This T cell receptor beta chain is from a study of shared clonotypes between healthy human individuals. Repertoires were generated with immunoSEQ multiplex PCR, while TCRdb's copy carries only in-frame clones and drops some. Among more than 550,000 clones listed, 90% were seen once. CD8 memory fractions consisted of CD45RO+ and CCR7-negative CD45RA+ TemRA cells together. This CDR3 spans 15 amino acids. The V gene lost 0 bases and the J gene lost 3 bases, with 13 bases spanning the gap. CDR1 is SGDLS and CDR2 is YYNGEE in the germline V gene. About this clone: What it recognizes is unknown.

General study findings and limits: The study generally estimated greater richness for naive than memory subsets. The naive CD4 repertoires of several donors were compared, and roughly 5% of clonotypes were shared.

This clonotype originated in a man younger than 35 in good health. Some clones in this sample may be carry-over from other donors' samples. Source material: memory CD8+ T cells from PBMCs. Noted subset: CD45RO+ cells pooled with CCR7-negative TemRA cells. The rearrangement uses TRBV9 and TRBJ2-7; D ambiguous. The CDR3 DNA follows: TGTGCCAGCAGCGTAGGGCCTAAGCGCTTCTACGAGCAGTACTTC. Amino acids: CASSVGPKRFYEQYF.